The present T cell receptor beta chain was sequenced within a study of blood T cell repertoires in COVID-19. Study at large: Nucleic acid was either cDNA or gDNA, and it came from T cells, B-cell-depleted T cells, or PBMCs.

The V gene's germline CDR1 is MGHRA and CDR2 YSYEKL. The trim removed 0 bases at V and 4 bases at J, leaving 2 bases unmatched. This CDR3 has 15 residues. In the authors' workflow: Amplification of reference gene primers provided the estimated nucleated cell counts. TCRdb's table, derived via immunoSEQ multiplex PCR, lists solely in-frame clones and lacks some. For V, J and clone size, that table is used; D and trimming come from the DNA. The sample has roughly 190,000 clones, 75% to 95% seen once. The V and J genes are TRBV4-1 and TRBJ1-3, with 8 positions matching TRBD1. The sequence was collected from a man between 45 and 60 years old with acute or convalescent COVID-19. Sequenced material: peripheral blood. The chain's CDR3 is CASSQDQGAGNTIYF. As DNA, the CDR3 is TGCGCCAGCAGCCAAGATCAGGGGGCAGGAAACACCATATATTTT.